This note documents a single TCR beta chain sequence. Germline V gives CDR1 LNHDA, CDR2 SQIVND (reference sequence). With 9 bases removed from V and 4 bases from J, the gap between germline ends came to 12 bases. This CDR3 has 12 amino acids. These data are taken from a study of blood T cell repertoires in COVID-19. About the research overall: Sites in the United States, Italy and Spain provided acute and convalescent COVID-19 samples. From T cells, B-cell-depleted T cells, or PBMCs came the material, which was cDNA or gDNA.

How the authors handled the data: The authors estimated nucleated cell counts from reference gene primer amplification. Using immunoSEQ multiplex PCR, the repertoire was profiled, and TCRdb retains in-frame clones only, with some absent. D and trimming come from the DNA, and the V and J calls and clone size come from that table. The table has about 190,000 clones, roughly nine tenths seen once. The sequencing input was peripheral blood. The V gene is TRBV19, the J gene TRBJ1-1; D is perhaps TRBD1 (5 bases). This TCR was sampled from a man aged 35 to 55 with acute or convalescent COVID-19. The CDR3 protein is CASTLGGTEAFF. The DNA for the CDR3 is TGTGCCAGCACTTTGGGGGGCACTGAAGCTTTCTTT.